The 15 T cell receptor beta chains reported below all come from one sample, sequenced in a study of blood T cell repertoires in COVID-19. Clones were read by immunoSEQ multiplex PCR, and TCRdb kept only the in-frame ones, dropping some. The sample has some 460,000 clones; 87% are singletons. The sample taken for sequencing was PBMCs or T cells enriched from blood (not recorded which). Source of these receptors: a young woman with acute COVID-19.

V and J are TRBV5-1 and TRBJ2-7; 11 nucleotides align to TRBD2. V dropped 4 bases and J dropped 3; count of bases not matched to a gene: 15. The CDR3 is 18 amino acids. Germline CDR1 SGHRS, CDR2 YFSETQ. The CDR3: CASSTSGHLAGGLYEQYF. The CDR3 bases are TGCGCCAGCAGCACTTCGGGACACCTAGCGGGGGGCCTCTACGAGCAGTACTTC.

The chain combines TRBV28 with TRBJ2-5; 12 bases fit TRBD1. The junction had 5 bases not matched to a gene; V was cut back by 4 bases and J by 5 bases. Germline-derived CDR1 and CDR2 are MDHEN and SYDVKM. The CDR3 has 15 amino acids. The CDR3 bases are TGTGCCAGCAGTTCCCGGGGGACAGGGGGCGAGACCCAGTACTTC. Translated, it gives CASSSRGTGGETQYF.

The CDR3 region is CASSWTSGVSTDTQYF. CDR3 in DNA: TGTGCCAGCAGCTGGACTAGCGGGGTTAGCACAGATACGCAGTATTTT. V gene TRBV7-2 combines with J gene TRBJ2-3; TRBD2 aligns across 12 bases. This CDR3 contains 16 residues. The V gene's germline CDR1 is SGHTA and CDR2 FQGNSA. J was trimmed by 0 bases and V by 4 bases; bases with no gene match: 2.

The chain employs TRBV2 and TRBJ1-1; 8 bases map to TRBD1. The CDR3 sequence is 15 residues long. J lost 4 bases, V lost 8 bases, and 12 bases had no gene match. Germline assignment: CDR1 SNHLY and CDR2 FYNNEI. The CDR3 here is CASGRTGTGVTEAFF. CDR3 sequence (DNA): TGTGCCAGCGGGCGAACCGGGACAGGTGTCACTGAAGCTTTCTTT. Full variable domain (outside the CDR3, taken from reference TRBV2 and TRBJ1-1): EPEVTQTPSHQVTQMGQEVILRCVPISNHLYFYWYRQILGQKVEFLVSFYNNEISEKSEIFDDQFSVERPDGSNFTLKIRSTKLEDSAMYFCASGRTGTGVTEAFFGQGTRLTVV.

The rearrangement uses TRBV24-1 and TRBJ2-1, with TRBD1 matching over 9 bases. Germline loops: CDR1 KGHDR, CDR2 SFDVKD. The CDR3 runs to 14 residues. V trimming: 5 bases; J trimming: 8 bases; junction bases outside the gene matches: 6. The CDR3 protein is CATSAQDRGHEQFF. CDR3 DNA: TGTGCCACCAGTGCCCAGGACAGGGGCCATGAGCAGTTCTTC.

V is TRBV5-5 and J is TRBJ2-5; TRBD2 matches at 8 bases. Germline V lookup: CDR1 SGHKS, CDR2 YYEKEE (reference sequence). CDR3 length equals 13 residues. V lost 4 bases to trimming and J lost 3 bases; unmatched junction nucleotides: 2. The CDR3 spells CASSLAGKETQYF. CDR3 in DNA: TGTGCCAGCAGCCTAGCGGGCAAAGAGACCCAGTACTTC.

The genes are TRBV11-2 and TRBJ2-3; no definite D call. CDR1 SGHAT and CDR2 FQNNGV come from the germline V gene. The V gene lost 0 bases and the J gene lost 6 bases, with 13 bases spanning the gap. The CDR3 sequence is 15 residues long. CDR3 loop: CASSLDNFPRDTQYF. The CDR3 DNA reads as TGTGCCAGCAGCTTAGATAATTTCCCCCGGGATACGCAGTATTTT.

The chain links TRBV20-1 to TRBJ1-1; tentatively, D is TRBD1 (5 bases). Germline CDR1 is DFQATT and CDR2 is SNEGSKA (reference sequence). The CDR3 has 13 amino acids. V was shortened by 3 bases and J by 4 bases, with 12 bases between the two germline ends. The CDR3 loop is CSASTGGVTEAFF. Written as DNA, the CDR3 is TGCAGTGCTAGTACGGGGGGGGTCACTGAAGCTTTCTTT.

V gene TRBV3-1 (or the pseudogene TRBV3-2) combines with J gene TRBJ2-7; weak D call: TRBD2 (6 bases). The germline CDR1 and CDR2 sequences are LGHDT and YNNKEL (reference sequence). The V end was cut by 4 bases, the J end by 0 bases, with 16 bases between. The CDR3 runs 16 residues. CDR3 loop: CASSRSGLSSSYEQYF. CDR3 DNA sequence: TGTGCCAGCAGCCGATCGGGACTGTCGAGCTCCTACGAGCAGTACTTC.

CDR3 sequence (DNA): TGTGCCAGCAGCCCCGAGGGTTCCCATCAGCCCCAGCATTTT. This sequence encodes CASSPEGSHQPQHF. J is TRBJ1-5 and V is TRBV9; D gene ambiguous. The CDR3 is 14 residues long. The germline gives CDR1 SGDLS, CDR2 YYNGEE. V lost 4 bases, J lost 5 bases, and 13 bases lay in between.

The rearrangement joins TRBV20-1 to TRBJ2-1; D is perhaps TRBD2 (5 bases). Trimming cost V 3 bases and J 2 bases, with 20 bases left between them. Germline V CDR1 and CDR2: DFQATT, SNEGSKA (reference sequence). CDR3 length: 17 residues. The CDR3 nucleotides read TGCAGTGCTAGTTTCCGCCTCGTTCTAGCCGCCTACAATGAGCAGTTCTTC. Protein sequence: CSASFRLVLAAYNEQFF.

The V gene is TRBV28, the J gene TRBJ2-3; D is unresolved. There are 15 residues in the CDR3. Between the trimmed V and J ends, which lost 2 bases and 0 bases, there was a span of 9 bases. Per the germline V gene, CDR1 is MDHEN and CDR2 is SYDVKM. The CDR3 region has the DNA TGTGCCAGCAGTTTAGGAGCGTGGAGCACAGATACGCAGTATTTT. Amino acid sequence: CASSLGAWSTDTQYF.

In its sample, this clone was seen a few times. The genes are TRBV4-2 and TRBJ2-1; 12 bases match TRBD2. Germline assignment: CDR1 LGHNA and CDR2 YNFKEQ. The V gene end was trimmed by 4 bases and the J gene end by 7 bases; junction bases not matched to a gene: 5. CDR3 length: 15 amino acids. The CDR3 spells CASSLGLAGTNEQFF. The CDR3 DNA sequence: TGTGCCAGCAGCCTAGGACTAGCGGGGACTAATGAGCAGTTCTTC.

The table lists this clone with a few counts. The chain carries TRBV7-9 and TRBJ2-7; tentatively, D is TRBD1 (5 bases). Trimming stripped 1 base from V and 5 bases from J, with 6 bases between. The CDR3 is 12 residues long. Germline loops: CDR1 SEHNR, CDR2 FQNEAQ (reference sequence). The CDR3 coding sequence is TGTGCCAGCAGCTTAGTCAGGGACGAGCAGTACTTC. Its translation is CASSLVRDEQYF.

The V gene is TRBV5-1, the J gene TRBJ1-1; D might be TRBD1 (6 bases). V was shortened by 4 bases and J by 0 bases, with 10 bases between the two germline ends. The CDR3 loop spans 14 amino acids. Germline V gene data show CDR1 as SGHRS and CDR2 as YFSETQ. The DNA for the CDR3 is TGCGCCAGCAGCCCGGGACACTTGAACACTGAAGCTTTCTTT. This codes for CASSPGHLNTEAFF. Drawing the rest from reference TRBV5-1 and TRBJ1-1, the complete variable domain is KAGVTQTPRYLIKTRGQQVTLSCSPISGHRSVSWYQQTPGQGLQFLFEYFSETQRNKGNFPGRFSGRQFSNSRSEMNVSTLELGDSALYLCASSPGHLNTEAFFGQGTRLTVV.